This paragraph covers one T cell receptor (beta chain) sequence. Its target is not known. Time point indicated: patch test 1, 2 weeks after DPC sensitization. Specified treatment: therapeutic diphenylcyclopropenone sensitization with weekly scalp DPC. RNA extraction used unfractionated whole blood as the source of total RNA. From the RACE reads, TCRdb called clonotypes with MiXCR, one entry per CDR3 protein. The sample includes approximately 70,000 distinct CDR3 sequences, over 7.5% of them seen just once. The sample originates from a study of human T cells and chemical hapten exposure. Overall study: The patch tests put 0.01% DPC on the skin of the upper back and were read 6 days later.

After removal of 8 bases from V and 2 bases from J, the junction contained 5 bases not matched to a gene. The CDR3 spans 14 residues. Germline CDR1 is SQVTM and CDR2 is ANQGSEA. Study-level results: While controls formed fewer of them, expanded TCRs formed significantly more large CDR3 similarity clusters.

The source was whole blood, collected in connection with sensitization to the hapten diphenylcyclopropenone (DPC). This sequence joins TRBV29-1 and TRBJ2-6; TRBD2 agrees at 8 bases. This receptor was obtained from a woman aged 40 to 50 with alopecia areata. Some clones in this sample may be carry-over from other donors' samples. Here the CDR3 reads CSFRGGAGANVLTF. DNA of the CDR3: TGCAGCTTCCGGGGGGGAGCTGGGGCCAACGTCCTGACTTTC.